One sample yielded the 23 T cell receptor beta chains listed below, sequenced in a study of blood T cell repertoires in COVID-19. Assay: immunoSEQ multiplex PCR; the TCRdb copy retains only in-frame clones and omits some. The table includes 250,000 to 300,000 clones, around 92% detected once. The sequenced sample consisted of PBMCs or T cells enriched from blood (not recorded which). All receptors come from a woman between 45 and 60 years old who had been exposed to COVID-19.

The V gene is TRBV6-1, the J gene TRBJ1-3; 7 bases line up with TRBD1. Germline-derived CDR1 and CDR2 are MNHNS and SASEGT. CDR3 length: 16 residues. V was clipped by 4 bases and J by 0 bases; unmatched bases: 6. Written as DNA, the CDR3 is TGTGCCAGCAGTGTATTGGGACAGTCCTCTGGAAACACCATATATTTT. Its translation is CASSVLGQSSGNTIYF.

The gene calls are TRBV5-1 and TRBJ2-7; 7 bases are shared with TRBD2. Germline V gives CDR1 SGHRS, CDR2 YFSETQ. The V and J ends lost 1 base and 3 bases, in that order; junction bases with no gene match: 10. This CDR3 is built from 16 residues. The chain's CDR3 is CASSLLLGGHIYEQYF. For the CDR3, the DNA is TGCGCCAGCAGCTTGTTATTGGGAGGGCATATCTACGAGCAGTACTTC.

This clone was detected once. The V and J genes are TRBV29-1 and TRBJ2-7; 11 bases are a match to TRBD1. The junction had 6 bases not matched to a gene; V was cut back by 7 bases and J by 4 bases. CDR3 size: 13 residues. Germline loops: CDR1 SQVTM, CDR2 ANQGSEA. The CDR3 DNA reads TGCAGCGCCCGGACAGGGGGCGGGTACGAGCAGTACTTC. It yields the protein CSARTGGGYEQYF.

The genes are TRBV10-3 and TRBJ1-1; D is undetermined. Germline lookup yields CDR1 ENHRY and CDR2 SYGVKD. The V and J ends lost 5 bases and 1 base respectively, with 17 bases between them. This CDR3 is built from 16 residues. CDR3 coding DNA: TGTGCCATCAGTCCCAACGACAATCCCCCGAACACTGAAGCTTTCTTT. Amino acids: CAISPNDNPPNTEAFF.

This clone was detected only a few times. This chain uses TRBV19 with TRBJ1-6, with 7 nucleotides matching TRBD1. The V gene's germline CDR1 is LNHDA and CDR2 SQIVND (reference sequence). The CDR3 sequence is 15 residues long. The J segment lost 7 bases and the V segment lost 10 bases, leaving 13 bases of the junction unmatched. The CDR3 bases are TGTGCCACGAGGTCCCGACAGGGTGGGAATTCACCCCTCCACTTT. As protein: CATRSRQGGNSPLHF. The full variable domain, in which reference TRBV19 and TRBJ1-6 provide the parts outside the CDR3, is DGGITQSPKYLFRKEGQNVTLSCEQNLNHDAMYWYRQDPGQGLRLIYYSQIVNDFQKGDIAEGYSVSREKKESFPLTVTSAQKNPTAFYLCATRSRQGGNSPLHFGNGTRLTVT.

This chain connects TRBV3-1 (or the pseudogene TRBV3-2) to TRBJ2-7; TRBD1 aligns across 8 bases. The CDR3 consists of 15 residues. Germline V CDR1 and CDR2: LGHDT, YNNKEL (reference sequence). With 5 bases clipped from V and 0 bases from J, the junction kept 6 bases outside the gene matches. CDR3 DNA: TGTGCCAGCAGCAAGACAGGGGTTCCCTCCTACGAGCAGTACTTC. Protein sequence: CASSKTGVPSYEQYF.

The chain has TRBV11-3 and TRBJ2-7; D is perhaps TRBD1 (5 bases). This CDR3 is built from 13 residues. Germline CDR1 reads SGHNT; CDR2 reads YENEEA. Trimming left V 1 base short and J 6 bases short, with 10 bases between. The CDR3 reads CASSLGRESEQYF. CDR3 sequence (DNA): TGTGCCAGCAGCTTAGGCAGGGAAAGCGAGCAGTACTTC.

J is TRBJ2-3 and V is TRBV3-1 (or the pseudogene TRBV3-2), with TRBD2 matching 12 bases. This CDR3 has 16 residues. With V trimmed by 0 bases and J by 10 bases, 8 bases remained unmatched. Germline V CDR1 and CDR2: LGHDT, YNNKEL (reference sequence). In DNA form, the CDR3 reads TGTGCCAGCAGCCAAGATATGTCACTAGCGGGGGGTCCGCAGTATTTT. This codes for CASSQDMSLAGGPQYF.

This clone appeared once. The chain carries TRBV18 and TRBJ2-7; TRBD2 is a possible D gene (5 bases). The CDR3 consists of 13 residues. V lost 6 bases to trimming and J lost 3 bases, with 12 bases between them. Germline assignment: CDR1 KGHSH and CDR2 LQKENI. Here the CDR3 reads CASSPDGGYEQYF. DNA of the CDR3: TGTGCCAGCTCGCCGGACGGAGGCTACGAGCAGTACTTC.

This clone was seen only once. The CDR3 loop reads CASSATGDYEQYF. DNA of the CDR3: TGTGCCAGCAGCGCGACAGGGGACTACGAGCAGTACTTC. The chain employs TRBV14 and TRBJ2-7, with 8 nucleotides matching TRBD1. There are 13 residues in the CDR3. The germline gives CDR1 SGHDN, CDR2 FVKESK. The ends lost 5 bases at V and 3 bases at J; junction bases unmatched: 3.

The chain employs TRBV11-2 and TRBJ2-1; possible D gene TRBD1, 6 bases. This CDR3 is built from 14 residues. Trimming stripped 3 bases from V and 4 bases from J, with 10 bases between. Per germline, CDR1 SGHAT and CDR2 FQNNGV. The CDR3: CASSFATGYNEQFF. The CDR3 DNA reads TGTGCCAGCAGCTTCGCGACAGGATACAATGAGCAGTTCTTC.

V gene TRBV27 combines with J gene TRBJ1-2, with TRBD1 identical over 9 bases. V lost 5 bases, J lost 2 bases, and 3 bases stayed unmatched. Per germline, CDR1 MNHEY and CDR2 SMNVEV (reference sequence). The CDR3 has 14 residues. This chain's CDR3 is CASSPTGGNYGYTF. The CDR3 bases are TGTGCCAGCAGTCCGACAGGGGGGAACTATGGCTACACCTTC.

V and J are TRBV5-1 and TRBJ2-1, with 9 positions matching TRBD1. Germline V gene sequence: CDR1 SGHRS, CDR2 YFSETQ. V trimming: 9 bases; J trimming: 6 bases; junction bases outside the gene matches: 10. The CDR3 is made up of 14 amino acids. The CDR3 spells CATTRDRVGNEQFF. The CDR3 bases are TGCGCCACCACCCGGGACAGGGTAGGCAATGAGCAGTTCTTC.

CDR3 coding DNA: TGTGCCAGCACTCTGGACGGGACAGGGATCAACGAGCAGTACTTC. This codes for CASTLDGTGINEQYF. The rearrangement uses TRBV5-4 and TRBJ2-7; 9 bases map to TRBD1. This CDR3 spans 15 amino acids. Losses at the gene ends were 6 bases for V and 5 bases for J; bases not matched to a gene: 12. CDR1 is SGHNT, CDR2 YYREEE, per germline (reference sequence).

This clone occurred once. The chain is built from TRBV25-1 and TRBJ1-2; unclear D gene. The ends were cut back, 2 bases at V and 1 base at J, with 5 bases in the middle. Germline-derived CDR1 and CDR2 are MGHDK and SYGVNS. This CDR3 is 13 amino acids long. CDR3 nucleotides: TGTGCCAGCAGTGAAGAGCTTAACTATGGCTACACCTTC. Translation: CASSEELNYGYTF.

This chain uses TRBV15 with TRBJ1-5; perhaps TRBD1 as D (6 bases). With 3 bases removed from V and 2 bases from J, the gap between germline ends came to 11 bases. The CDR3 contains 15 residues. Germline lookup yields CDR1 LNHNV and CDR2 YYDKDF (reference sequence). The CDR3 here is CATSSRGGGNQPQHF. The DNA for the CDR3 is TGTGCCACCAGCAGCAGGGGAGGGGGCAATCAGCCCCAGCATTTT.

The V gene is TRBV19, the J gene TRBJ2-3, with 11 bases identical to TRBD2. J gave up 2 bases and V 2 bases, and 12 bases lay outside the gene matches. The V gene's germline CDR1 is LNHDA and CDR2 SQIVND (reference sequence). The CDR3 consists of 19 residues. In nucleotides, the CDR3 is TGTGCCAGTAGTATACTAGAGAATAGCGGGGGGGATTACACAGATACGCAGTATTTT. It yields the protein CASSILENSGGDYTDTQYF.

The chain joins TRBV6-5 to TRBJ2-2; unclear D gene. Germline V CDR1 and CDR2: MNHEY, SVGAGI. The ends were cut back, 6 bases at V and 4 bases at J, with 6 bases in the middle. The CDR3 is 12 residues long. The CDR3 loop is CASRLLTGELFF. The CDR3 DNA reads TGTGCCAGCAGGTTACTCACCGGGGAGCTGTTTTTT.

V is TRBV5-1 and J is TRBJ2-7, with a possible D match to TRBD2 (6 bases). The CDR3 covers 17 residues. Germline V gene data show CDR1 as SGHRS and CDR2 as YFSETQ. V was pared by 4 bases and J by 6 bases, with 26 bases between. The CDR3 loop is CASSPANRAGLRIEQYF. The CDR3 DNA follows: TGCGCCAGCAGCCCAGCTAACCGGGCGGGACTCCGAATCGAGCAGTACTTC.

The DNA of the CDR3 is TGTGCCAGCAGTCGCGACGGAGGGACCTACGAGCAGTACTTC. It is translated as CASSRDGGTYEQYF. The chain recombines TRBV25-1 with TRBJ2-7; maybe TRBD2 (6 bases). This CDR3 spans 14 amino acids. With 5 bases removed from V and 2 bases from J, the gap between germline ends came to 13 bases. Germline CDR1 is MGHDK and CDR2 is SYGVNS.

V and J are TRBV5-4 and TRBJ1-1; D is undetermined. The V gene's germline CDR1 is SGHNT and CDR2 YYREEE (reference sequence). This CDR3 has 15 amino acids. V gave up 1 base and J gave up 1 base, with 11 bases separating them. This chain's CDR3 is CASSLLSFGNTEAFF. The DNA of the CDR3 is TGTGCCAGCAGCTTGCTCAGTTTTGGGAACACTGAAGCTTTCTTT.

The V and J genes are TRBV28 and TRBJ1-3; perhaps TRBD1 as D (6 bases). The CDR3 is 15 amino acids. Trimming pared 7 bases from V and 0 bases from J, leaving 13 bases between. Germline CDR1 and CDR2: MDHEN and SYDVKM. CDR3 sequence: CASIPGQSSGNTIYF. CDR3 nucleotides: TGTGCCAGCATCCCGGGACAAAGCTCTGGAAACACCATATATTTT.

The chain is built from TRBV13 and TRBJ1-1, with D possibly matching TRBD1 (6 bases). The CDR3 length is 14 residues. V was shortened by 5 bases and J by 4 bases, with 14 bases between the two germline ends. The germline CDR1 and CDR2 sequences are PRHDT and FYEKMQ (reference sequence). The CDR3 DNA reads TGTGCCAGCAGCGAACAGGGTGGAGGCACTGAAGCTTTCTTT. It specifies CASSEQGGGTEAFF.